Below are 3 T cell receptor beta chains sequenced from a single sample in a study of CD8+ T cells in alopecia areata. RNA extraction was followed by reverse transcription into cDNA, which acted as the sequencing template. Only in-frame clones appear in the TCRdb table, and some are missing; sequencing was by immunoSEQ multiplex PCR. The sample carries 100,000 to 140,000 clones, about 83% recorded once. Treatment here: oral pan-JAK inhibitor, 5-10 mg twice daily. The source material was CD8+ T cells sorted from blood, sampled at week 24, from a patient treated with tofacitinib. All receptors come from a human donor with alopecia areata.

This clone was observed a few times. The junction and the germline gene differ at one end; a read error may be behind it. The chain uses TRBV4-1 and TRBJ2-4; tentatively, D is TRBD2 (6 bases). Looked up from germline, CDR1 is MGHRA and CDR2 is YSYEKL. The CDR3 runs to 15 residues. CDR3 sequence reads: CASSQDQAGKNIQYF. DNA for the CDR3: TGTGCCAGCAGCCAAGATCAAGCGGGCAAAAACATTCAGTACTTC.

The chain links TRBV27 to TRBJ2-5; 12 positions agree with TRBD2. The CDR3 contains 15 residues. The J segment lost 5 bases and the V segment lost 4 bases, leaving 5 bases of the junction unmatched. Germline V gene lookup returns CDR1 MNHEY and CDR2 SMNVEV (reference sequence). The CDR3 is CASSSLAGGLETQYF. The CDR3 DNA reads TGTGCCAGCAGTTCGCTAGCGGGGGGGCTGGAGACCCAGTACTTC.

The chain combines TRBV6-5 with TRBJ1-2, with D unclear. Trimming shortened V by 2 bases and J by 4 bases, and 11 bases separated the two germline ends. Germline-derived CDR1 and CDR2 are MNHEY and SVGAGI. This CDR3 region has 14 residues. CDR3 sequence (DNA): TGTGCCAGCAGTTACGGGCCAACAGCCTATGGCTACACCTTC. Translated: CASSYGPTAYGYTF.